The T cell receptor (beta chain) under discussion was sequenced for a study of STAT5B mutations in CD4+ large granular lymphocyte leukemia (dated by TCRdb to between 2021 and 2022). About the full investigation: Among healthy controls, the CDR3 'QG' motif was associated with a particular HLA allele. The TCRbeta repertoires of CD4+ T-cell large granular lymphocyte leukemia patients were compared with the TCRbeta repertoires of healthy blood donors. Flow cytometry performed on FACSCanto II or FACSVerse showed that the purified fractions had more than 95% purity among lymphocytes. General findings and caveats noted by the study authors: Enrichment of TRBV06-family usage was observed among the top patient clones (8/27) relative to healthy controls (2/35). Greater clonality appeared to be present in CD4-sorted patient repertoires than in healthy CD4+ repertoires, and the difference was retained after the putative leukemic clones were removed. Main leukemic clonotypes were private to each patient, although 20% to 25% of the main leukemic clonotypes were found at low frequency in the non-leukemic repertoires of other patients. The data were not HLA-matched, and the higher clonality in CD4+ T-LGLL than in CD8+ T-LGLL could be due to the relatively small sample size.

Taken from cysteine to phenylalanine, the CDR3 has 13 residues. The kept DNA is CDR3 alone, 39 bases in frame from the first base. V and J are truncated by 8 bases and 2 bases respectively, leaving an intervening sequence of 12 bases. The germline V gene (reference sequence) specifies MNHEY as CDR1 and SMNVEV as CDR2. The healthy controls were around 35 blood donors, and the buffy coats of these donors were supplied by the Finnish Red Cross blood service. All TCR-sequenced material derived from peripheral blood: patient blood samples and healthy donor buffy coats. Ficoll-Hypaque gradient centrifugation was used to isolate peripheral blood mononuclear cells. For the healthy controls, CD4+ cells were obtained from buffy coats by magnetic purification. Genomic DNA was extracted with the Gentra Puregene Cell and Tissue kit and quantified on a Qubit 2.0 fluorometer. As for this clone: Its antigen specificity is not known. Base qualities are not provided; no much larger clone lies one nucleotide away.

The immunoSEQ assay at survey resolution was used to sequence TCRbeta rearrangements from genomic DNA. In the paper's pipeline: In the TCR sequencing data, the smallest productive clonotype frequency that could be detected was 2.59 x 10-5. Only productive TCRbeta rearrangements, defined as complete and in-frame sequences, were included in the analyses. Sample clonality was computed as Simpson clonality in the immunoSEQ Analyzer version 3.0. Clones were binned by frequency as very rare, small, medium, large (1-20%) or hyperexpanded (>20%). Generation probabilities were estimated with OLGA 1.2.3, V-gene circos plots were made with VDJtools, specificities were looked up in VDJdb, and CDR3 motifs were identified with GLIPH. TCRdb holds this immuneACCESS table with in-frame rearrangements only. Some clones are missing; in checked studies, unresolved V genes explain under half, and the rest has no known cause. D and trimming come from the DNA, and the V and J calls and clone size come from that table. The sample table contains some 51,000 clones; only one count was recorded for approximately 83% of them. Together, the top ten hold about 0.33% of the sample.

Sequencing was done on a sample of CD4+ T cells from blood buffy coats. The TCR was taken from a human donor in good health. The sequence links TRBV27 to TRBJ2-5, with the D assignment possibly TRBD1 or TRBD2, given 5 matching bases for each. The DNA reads TGTGCCAGCGGATCAGGGAGACAAGAGACCCAGTACTTC. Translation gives CASGSGRQETQYF.